A selection of T cell receptor beta chains follows, all from one sample in a study of cytomegalovirus exposure and HLA in healthy donors. Assay used: immunoSEQ multiplex PCR; TCRdb lists only in-frame clones, some missing. The sample holds 200,000 to 250,000 clones; roughly 84% are singletons and the top ten take roughly 0.22%. Sequenced sample: PBMCs. These receptors all stem from a girl aged 2 to 9 in good health and CMV-seronegative. The CDR3 runs from the conserved cysteine through the conserved F or W. A D gene is named only where the DNA matches it firmly. Only some rows state a clone size, as once, few, many or a class for expanded clones.

CDR3aa: CASSRVKDEKLFF; CDR3nt: TGTGCCAGCAGCCGGGTCAAGGATGAAAAACTGTTTTTT; j_gene: TRBJ1-4; d_gene: .; v_gene: TRBV6-5; abundance: .
CDR3aa: CASRTGLNTGELFF; CDR3nt: TGTGCCAGCAGGACAGGCCTGAACACCGGGGAGCTGTTTTTT; j_gene: TRBJ2-2; d_gene: .; v_gene: TRBV6-1; abundance: .
CDR3aa: CASSLRSNEYQETQYF; CDR3nt: TGTGCCAGCAGCTTAAGATCAAACGAGTACCAAGAGACCCAGTACTTC; j_gene: TRBJ2-5; d_gene: .; v_gene: TRBV7-3; abundance: .
CDR3aa: CASSVTGGGRSGTQYF; CDR3nt: TGTGCCAGCAGCGTAACGGGGGGGGGCCGTTCCGGTACGCAGTATTTT; j_gene: TRBJ2-3; d_gene: TRBD2; v_gene: TRBV9; abundance: .
CDR3aa: CASSQRTGAWEQFF; CDR3nt: TGCGCCAGCAGCCAACGGACAGGGGCATGGGAGCAGTTCTTC; j_gene: TRBJ2-1; d_gene: TRBD1; v_gene: TRBV4-1; abundance: .
CDR3aa: CASSSGQGAYNEQFF; CDR3nt: TGCGCCAGCAGCTCCGGACAGGGAGCCTACAATGAGCAGTTCTTC; j_gene: TRBJ2-1; d_gene: TRBD1; v_gene: TRBV5-1; abundance: .
CDR3aa: CAISRQGGTDTQYF; CDR3nt: TGTGCCATCAGTCGTCAGGGTGGCACAGATACGCAGTATTTT; j_gene: TRBJ2-3; d_gene: .; v_gene: TRBV10-3; abundance: once
CDR3aa: CAWSTLSGRGKETQYF; CDR3nt: TGTGCCTGGAGCACCCTTAGCGGGAGAGGTAAAGAGACCCAGTACTTC; j_gene: TRBJ2-5; d_gene: TRBD2; v_gene: TRBV30; abundance: .
CDR3aa: CASSQADSKLYGYTF; CDR3nt: TGCGCCAGCAGCCAAGCGGACAGCAAACTCTATGGCTACACCTTC; j_gene: TRBJ1-2; d_gene: .; v_gene: TRBV4-1; abundance: .
CDR3aa: CASRSQGQGSEAFF; CDR3nt: TGTGCCAGTAGGTCCCAGGGACAGGGCTCTGAAGCTTTCTTT; j_gene: TRBJ1-1; d_gene: TRBD1; v_gene: TRBV19; abundance: .
CDR3aa: CASTNRRGNEQFF; CDR3nt: TGTGCCAGCACTAACCGGAGAGGCAATGAGCAGTTCTTC; j_gene: TRBJ2-1; d_gene: .; v_gene: TRBV6-5; abundance: .
CDR3aa: CASSEKGVWLTDTQYF; CDR3nt: TGTGCCAGCAGTGAAAAGGGAGTGTGGCTGACAGATACGCAGTATTTT; j_gene: TRBJ2-3; d_gene: .; v_gene: TRBV6-1; abundance: .
CDR3aa: CASTRTFSYNEQFF; CDR3nt: TGTGCCAGTACAAGGACTTTTTCCTACAATGAGCAGTTCTTC; j_gene: TRBJ2-1; d_gene: .; v_gene: TRBV19; abundance: once
CDR3aa: CASSLAGGYQETQYF; CDR3nt: TGTGCCAGCAGCTTAGCCGGGGGATACCAAGAGACCCAGTACTTC; j_gene: TRBJ2-5; d_gene: .; v_gene: TRBV11-1; abundance: .
CDR3aa: CATSHRQGMGEQYF; CDR3nt: TGTGCCACCAGCCACCGACAGGGTATGGGCGAGCAGTACTTC; j_gene: TRBJ2-7; d_gene: TRBD1; v_gene: TRBV15; abundance: .
CDR3aa: CASSFETGEAPLHF; CDR3nt: TGCGCCAGCAGCTTTGAGACAGGGGAGGCACCCCTCCACTTT; j_gene: TRBJ1-6; d_gene: TRBD1; v_gene: TRBV5-1; abundance: .
CDR3aa: CASSIDPLTGPEAFF; CDR3nt: TGTGCCAGTAGTATAGATCCATTGACAGGGCCTGAAGCTTTCTTT; j_gene: TRBJ1-1; d_gene: TRBD1; v_gene: TRBV19; abundance: .
CDR3aa: CASSPDRVAKKLFF; CDR3nt: TGTGCCAGCAGTCCAGACAGGGTAGCGAAAAAACTGTTTTTT; j_gene: TRBJ1-4; d_gene: TRBD1; v_gene: TRBV7-2; abundance: .
CDR3aa: CARSLACAHEQFF; CDR3nt: TGTGCCAGAAGCTTGGCTTGCGCCCATGAGCAGTTCTTC; j_gene: TRBJ2-1; d_gene: .; v_gene: TRBV5-3; abundance: few
CDR3aa: CASSQVGGAVKNIQYF; CDR3nt: TGCGCCAGCAGCCAAGTAGGTGGGGCGGTCAAAAACATTCAGTACTTC; j_gene: TRBJ2-4; d_gene: .; v_gene: TRBV4-1; abundance: .
CDR3aa: CASSRTSGIYEQYF; CDR3nt: TGTGCCAGCAGCCGGACTAGCGGGATCTACGAGCAGTACTTC; j_gene: TRBJ2-7; d_gene: TRBD2; v_gene: TRBV7-8; abundance: few
CDR3aa: CASSRTSGRGGELFF; CDR3nt: TGTGCCAGCTCGCGAACTAGCGGGAGAGGAGGGGAGCTGTTTTTT; j_gene: TRBJ2-2; d_gene: TRBD2; v_gene: TRBV18; abundance: .
CDR3aa: CASSLTGSNEQFF; CDR3nt: TGTGCCAGCAGCCTAACAGGGTCCAATGAGCAGTTCTTC; j_gene: TRBJ2-1; d_gene: .; v_gene: TRBV7-9; abundance: .
CDR3aa: CASSTTGVGYTF; CDR3nt: TGTGCCAGCAGCACTACAGGGGTCGGCTACACCTTC; j_gene: TRBJ1-2; d_gene: TRBD1; v_gene: TRBV5-8; abundance: .
CDR3aa: CASSFRGGHNQPQHF; CDR3nt: TGTGCCAGTAGTTTCCGGGGGGGCCACAATCAGCCCCAGCATTTT; j_gene: TRBJ1-5; d_gene: .; v_gene: TRBV19; abundance: .
CDR3aa: CASSPIAGTNTGELFF; CDR3nt: TGTGCCAGCAGCCCTATCGCGGGAACGAACACCGGGGAGCTGTTTTTT; j_gene: TRBJ2-2; d_gene: .; v_gene: TRBV11-3; abundance: .
CDR3aa: CASSIRQADQDEQYF; CDR3nt: TGTGCCAGCAGCATCCGACAGGCCGACCAGGACGAGCAGTACTTC; j_gene: TRBJ2-7; d_gene: .; v_gene: TRBV9; abundance: .
CDR3aa: CASRYSSGGYNEQFF; CDR3nt: TGTGCCAGCAGGTATTCCTCCGGGGGCTACAATGAGCAGTTCTTC; j_gene: TRBJ2-1; d_gene: .; v_gene: TRBV28; abundance: once
CDR3aa: CASIGTGILNQPQHF; CDR3nt: TGTGCCAGTATTGGGACAGGGATACTCAATCAGCCCCAGCATTTT; j_gene: TRBJ1-5; d_gene: TRBD1; v_gene: TRBV19; abundance: .
CDR3aa: CASSQREAYEQYF; CDR3nt: TGTGCCAGCAGCCAACGAGAGGCCTACGAGCAGTACTTC; j_gene: TRBJ2-7; d_gene: .; v_gene: TRBV4-2; abundance: .
CDR3aa: CAISESVTVTEAFF; CDR3nt: TGTGCCATCAGTGAGTCGGTGACAGTGACTGAAGCTTTCTTT; j_gene: TRBJ1-1; d_gene: .; v_gene: TRBV10-3; abundance: once
CDR3aa: CAWTPGQAIYEQYF; CDR3nt: TGTGCCTGGACTCCGGGACAGGCTATCTACGAGCAGTACTTC; j_gene: TRBJ2-7; d_gene: TRBD1; v_gene: TRBV30; abundance: .
CDR3aa: CASSYSRGLPEAFF; CDR3nt: TGTGCCAGCAGTTACAGCAGGGGGCTTCCTGAAGCTTTCTTT; j_gene: TRBJ1-1; d_gene: TRBD1; v_gene: TRBV6-5; abundance: .
CDR3aa: CASSQVPAGTQYF; CDR3nt: TGTGCCAGCAGCCAAGTTCCGGCGGGTACGCAGTATTTT; j_gene: TRBJ2-3; d_gene: .; v_gene: TRBV14; abundance: .
CDR3aa: CASSLRQGVRDEQYF; CDR3nt: TGTGCCAGCAGTTTACGGCAGGGGGTAAGGGACGAGCAGTACTTC; j_gene: TRBJ2-7; d_gene: TRBD1; v_gene: TRBV27; abundance: .
CDR3aa: CASDKRDTDTQYF; CDR3nt: TGTGCCAGCGACAAGCGGGACACAGATACGCAGTATTTT; j_gene: TRBJ2-3; d_gene: TRBD2; v_gene: TRBV5-8; abundance: .
CDR3aa: CASSVDSGIYNEQFF; CDR3nt: TGTGCCAGCAGCGTAGATAGCGGGATCTACAATGAGCAGTTCTTC; j_gene: TRBJ2-1; d_gene: TRBD2; v_gene: TRBV9; abundance: .
CDR3aa: CASSLGGHYEQYF; CDR3nt: TGTGCCAGCAGCTTAGGGGGGCACTACGAGCAGTACTTC; j_gene: TRBJ2-7; d_gene: .; v_gene: TRBV11-3; abundance: .
CDR3aa: CASSLAGGYGYTF; CDR3nt: TGTGCCAGCAGCCTCGCGGGGGGCTATGGCTACACCTTC; j_gene: TRBJ1-2; d_gene: .; v_gene: TRBV2; abundance: .
CDR3aa: CASSFLPATGNTIYF; CDR3nt: TGTGCCAGCAGCTTTCTACCTGCTACTGGAAACACCATATATTTT; j_gene: TRBJ1-3; d_gene: .; v_gene: TRBV11-2; abundance: .
CDR3aa: CASSYSNILPGEQYF; CDR3nt: TGTGCCAGCAGTTACTCGAACATCCTTCCGGGCGAGCAGTACTTC; j_gene: TRBJ2-7; d_gene: .; v_gene: TRBV6-6; abundance: .
CDR3aa: CASSLVAGIYNEQFF; CDR3nt: TGTGCCAGCAGTTTAGTCGCAGGGATCTACAATGAGCAGTTCTTC; j_gene: TRBJ2-1; d_gene: .; v_gene: TRBV27; abundance: .
CDR3aa: CASSEGRGRTGEQYF; CDR3nt: TGTGCCAGCAGTGAAGGGCGGGGCCGGACGGGGGAGCAGTACTTC; j_gene: TRBJ2-7; d_gene: .; v_gene: TRBV6-1; abundance: few
CDR3aa: CASSRGGLAGDNEQFF; CDR3nt: TGCGCCAGCAGCCGGGGGGGACTAGCGGGGGACAATGAGCAGTTCTTC; j_gene: TRBJ2-1; d_gene: TRBD2; v_gene: TRBV5-1; abundance: .
CDR3aa: CASNKGTGDDQPQHF; CDR3nt: TGTGCCAGCAACAAAGGGACAGGGGATGATCAGCCCCAGCATTTT; j_gene: TRBJ1-5; d_gene: TRBD1; v_gene: TRBV6-6; abundance: .
CDR3aa: CASSLASGWGGYEQYF; CDR3nt: TGTGCCAGCAGCTTAGCGTCCGGCTGGGGGGGCTACGAGCAGTACTTC; j_gene: TRBJ2-7; d_gene: TRBD2; v_gene: TRBV7-6; abundance: .
CDR3aa: CASRGYRGEGTEAFF; CDR3nt: TGTGCCAGCAGGGGTTACAGGGGCGAGGGCACTGAAGCTTTCTTT; j_gene: TRBJ1-1; d_gene: TRBD1; v_gene: TRBV11-2; abundance: .
CDR3aa: CASSVFGLAHYEQYF; CDR3nt: TGTGCCAGCAGCGTCTTCGGGCTAGCCCACTACGAGCAGTACTTC; j_gene: TRBJ2-7; d_gene: .; v_gene: TRBV7-9; abundance: .
CDR3aa: CASSLSRSNQPQHF; CDR3nt: TGTGCCAGCAGTTTATCGAGGAGCAATCAGCCCCAGCATTTT; j_gene: TRBJ1-5; d_gene: .; v_gene: TRBV27; abundance: .
CDR3aa: CASSSVAGGRTDTQYF; CDR3nt: TGTGCCAGCAGCTCGGTAGCGGGGGGGCGAACAGATACGCAGTATTTT; j_gene: TRBJ2-3; d_gene: TRBD2; v_gene: TRBV5-4; abundance: .